This T cell receptor beta chain was sequenced for a study of cytomegalovirus exposure and HLA in healthy donors. V lost 4 bases, J lost 0 bases, and 13 bases lay in between. CDR1 is MNHEY, CDR2 SVGAGI, per germline. This CDR3 is built from 15 residues. The PCR used 60 Vbeta and 13 Jbeta primers. Using immunoSEQ multiplex PCR, the repertoire was profiled, and TCRdb retains in-frame clones only, with some absent. This sample has 70,000 to 95,000 clones, with about three quarters found just once. The chain links TRBV6-5 to TRBJ2-7, with D possibly being TRBD1 (5 bases). This sequence was found in a man between 25 and 39 years old in good health and CMV-seropositive. The sequenced material came from PBMCs. The CDR3 coding sequence is TGTGCCAGCAGTTCCTTTGAGGACAACTCCTACGAGCAGTACTTC. Encoded protein: CASSSFEDNSYEQYF.